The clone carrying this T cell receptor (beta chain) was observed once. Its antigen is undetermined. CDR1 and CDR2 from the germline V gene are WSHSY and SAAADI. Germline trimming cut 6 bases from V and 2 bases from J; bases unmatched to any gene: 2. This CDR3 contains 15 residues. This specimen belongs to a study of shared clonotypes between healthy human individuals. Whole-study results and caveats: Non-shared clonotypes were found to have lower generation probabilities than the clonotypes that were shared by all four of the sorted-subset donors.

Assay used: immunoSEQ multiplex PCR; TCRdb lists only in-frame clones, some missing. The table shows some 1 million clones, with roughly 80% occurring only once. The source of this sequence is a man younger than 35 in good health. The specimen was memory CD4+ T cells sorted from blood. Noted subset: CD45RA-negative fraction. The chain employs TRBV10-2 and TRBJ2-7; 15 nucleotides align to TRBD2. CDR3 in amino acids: CASRGLAGGAYEQYF. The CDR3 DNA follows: TGCGCCAGCAGAGGACTAGCGGGGGGGGCCTACGAGCAGTACTTC.